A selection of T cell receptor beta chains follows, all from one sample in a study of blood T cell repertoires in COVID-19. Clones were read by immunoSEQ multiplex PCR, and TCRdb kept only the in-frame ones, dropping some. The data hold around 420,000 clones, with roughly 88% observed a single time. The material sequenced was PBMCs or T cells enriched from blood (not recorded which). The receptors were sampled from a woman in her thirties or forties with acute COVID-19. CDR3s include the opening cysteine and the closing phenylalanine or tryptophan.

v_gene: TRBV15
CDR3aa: CATSEFDQAETQYF

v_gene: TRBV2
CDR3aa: CASSEGGDYGYTF

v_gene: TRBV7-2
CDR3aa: CASSWSSGANVLTF

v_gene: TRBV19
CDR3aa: CASSSGGSYNEQFF

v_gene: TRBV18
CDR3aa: CASSARGGANQPQHF

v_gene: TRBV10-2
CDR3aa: CASSALGTSGETQYF

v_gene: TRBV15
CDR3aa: CATSLGDRLYEQYF

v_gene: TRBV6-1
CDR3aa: CASSELASGGTYYEQYF

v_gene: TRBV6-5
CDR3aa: CASSYFRGPTNTEAFF

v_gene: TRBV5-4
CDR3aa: CASSLERAQGGYTF

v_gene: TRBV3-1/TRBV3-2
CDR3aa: CASSQERGGIQETQYF

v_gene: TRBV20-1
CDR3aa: CSASPAGGGTDTQYF

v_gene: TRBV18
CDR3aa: CASSGGGAVHEQYF

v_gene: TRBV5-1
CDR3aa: CASSLAGMNTEAFF

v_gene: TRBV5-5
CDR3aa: CASSLGSGGNYGYTF

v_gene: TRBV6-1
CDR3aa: CASSGVNIQYF

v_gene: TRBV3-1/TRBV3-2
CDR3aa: CASSQVEITYGYTF

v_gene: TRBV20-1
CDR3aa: CSASSHEQFF

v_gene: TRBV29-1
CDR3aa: CSVGGLAGGLSSYEQYF

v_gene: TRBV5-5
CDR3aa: CASSLGRAYEQYF

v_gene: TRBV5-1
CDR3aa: CASSLAPVNTEAFF

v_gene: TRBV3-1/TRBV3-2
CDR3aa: CASSQEDRDRAAFF

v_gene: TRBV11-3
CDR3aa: CASSLRPNTEAFF

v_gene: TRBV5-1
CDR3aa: CASSFRTGVDGYTF

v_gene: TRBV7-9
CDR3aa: CASSPQWNTEAFF

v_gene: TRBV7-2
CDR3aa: CASSARLAGGTDTQYF

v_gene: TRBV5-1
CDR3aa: CASSLDTNTEAFF

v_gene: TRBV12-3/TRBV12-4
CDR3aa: CASLLGGAGGYTF

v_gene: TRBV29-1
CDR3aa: CSVSGGGTEAFF

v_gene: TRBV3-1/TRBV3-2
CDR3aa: CASSQDRVDYGYTF

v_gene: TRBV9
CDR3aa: CASSVGLGTYNEQFF

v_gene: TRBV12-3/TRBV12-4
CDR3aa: CASSTYNEQFF

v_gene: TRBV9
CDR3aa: CASSVDRGAGNTIYF

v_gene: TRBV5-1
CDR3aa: CASSAPGGEGEKLFF

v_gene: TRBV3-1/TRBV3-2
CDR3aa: CASSPQRTVNTEAFF

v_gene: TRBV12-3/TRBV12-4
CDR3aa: CASSFGTLYGYTF

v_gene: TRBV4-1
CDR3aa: CASSQMGQYNSPLHF

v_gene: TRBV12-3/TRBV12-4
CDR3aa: CASSFPGEGSQHF

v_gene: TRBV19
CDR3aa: CASTLAFGPEAFF

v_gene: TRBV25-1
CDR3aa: CASSMGQQIYGYTF

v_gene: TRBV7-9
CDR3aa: CASSLTGTSYEQYF

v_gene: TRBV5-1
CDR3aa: CASSLFRDPTYEQYF

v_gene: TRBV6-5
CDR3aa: CASSPDRGKLYGYTF

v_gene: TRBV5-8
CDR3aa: CASSWTVNTEAFF

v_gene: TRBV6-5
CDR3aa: CASSSGASYEQYF

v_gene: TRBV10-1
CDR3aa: CASSETPDRGFCQPQHF